This T cell receptor beta chain was recorded in a study of blood T cell repertoires in COVID-19. Clones were read by immunoSEQ multiplex PCR, and TCRdb kept only the in-frame ones, dropping some. In the table there are approximately 79,000 clones, 80% to 90% of which are singletons. Germline CDR1 SGHVS, CDR2 FQNEAQ. The CDR3 runs 14 residues. V was clipped by 5 bases and J by 4 bases, with 12 bases between them. The sequence derives from a man in his sixties with acute or convalescent COVID-19. Source material: peripheral blood. V and J are TRBV7-8 and TRBJ2-1; TRBD2 is a possible D gene (5 bases). Written as DNA, the CDR3 is TGTGCCAGCAGCCCCAGCACGGGGTACAATGAGCAGTTCTTC. Residues: CASSPSTGYNEQFF.